This TCR beta chain was captured by sequencing in a study of T-cell memory formation after mild COVID-19. Study summary: Each donor largely had its own TCR clusters. Points from the study as a whole: For contracting clones, CD4+ ones sat mainly in CM and EM, CD8+ in EMRA. The pre-infection memory compartment contained some responding clones, suggesting cross-reactive memory joined.

As for this clonotype: Its target is unknown.

5'RACE primed from the constant segment yielded TCR alpha and TCR beta cDNA libraries bearing sample barcodes and UMIs. MiXCR, applied by TCRdb to the 5' RACE reads, yields one record per CDR3 protein. Here the sample spans approximately 290,000 distinct CDR3 sequences, roughly a fifth being singletons. V lost 0 bases and J lost 6; bases outside the gene matches: 4. The germline V gene has CDR1 KGHSH and CDR2 LQKENI. The CDR3 runs to 14 residues. The V and J genes are TRBV18 and TRBJ1-1, with TRBD1 identical over 7 bases. Sequencing was carried out using PBMCs or a T cell subset sorted from them (not recorded which). The clonotype was recovered from a man aged 18 to 35 who had mild COVID-19 (a few samples of this study predate the infection). Cell type and time point are not known. The CDR3 DNA is TGTGCCAGCTCACCACCGGGCAGGGGGGCTGAAGCTTTCTTT. Translation: CASSPPGRGAEAFF.